The rows below give T cell receptor beta chains drawn from one sample of a study of T cells during gluten challenge in celiac disease. One entry per CDR3 protein results from TCRdb running MiXCR on the single-cell sequencing reads. Its table records dozens of distinct CDR3 sequences. The specimen was gluten-specific CD4+ T cells sorted from the duodenum using tetramers, collected at baseline or on day 14 of gluten challenge (not recorded which). These receptors all come from a female donor with celiac disease. Both conserved end residues are part of each CDR3. The order of the fields is D gene, clone size, V gene, J gene, CDR3 DNA, CDR3 protein. D genes are given only for firm matches. Rows may omit the clone size; those that give it use once, few, many or a size class.

NA,NA,TRBV5-6,TRBJ1-1,TGTGCGAGGGGCTTGGGGGGACTGAACACTGAAGCTTTCTTT,CARGLGGLNTEAFF
NA,NA,TRBV5-1,TRBJ2-3,TGCGCCAGCAGCTTGGCCCCCTTAGACACAGATACGCAGTATTTT,CASSLAPLDTDTQYF
TRBD2,hyperexpanded,TRBV7-2,TRBJ2-3,TGTGCCAGCAGCATAATAGCGGGGGGGCCCCCAGATACGCAGTATTTT,CASSIIAGGPPDTQYF
TRBD2,hyperexpanded,TRBV9,TRBJ2-3,TGTGCCAGCAGCGTAGTCGGGACTAGCGTAGATACGCAGTATTTT,CASSVVGTSVDTQYF
TRBD2,hyperexpanded,TRBV7-6,TRBJ2-3,TGTGCCAGCAGCTTAGCGGCAGCGGGGGGGACAGATACGCAGTATTTT,CASSLAAAGGTDTQYF
NA,few,TRBV6-5,TRBJ1-1,TGTGCCAGCAGTCCCCTCACAGGGTGGGGGATGGGGACTGAAGCTTTCTTT,CASSPLTGWGMGTEAFF
NA,hyperexpanded,TRBV5-6,TRBJ1-3,TGTGCCAGCTGTCATCGGACGGAGTACTCTGGAAACACCATATATTTT,CASCHRTEYSGNTIYF
TRBD1,NA,TRBV4-2,TRBJ2-2,TGTGCCAGCAGCCTAACACCCCACCAGGGGGAAGGGGAGCTGTTTTTT,CASSLTPHQGEGELFF
NA,NA,TRBV12-3/TRBV12-4,TRBJ2-2,TGTGCCAGCAGTTTGATCAGTTCTTCCGGGGAGCTGTTTTTT,CASSLISSSGELFF
TRBD2,NA,TRBV4-3,TRBJ2-3,TGCGCCAGCAGCCAAGCGGTCGGGGGGGCCTTGTATGGAGATACGCAGTATTTT,CASSQAVGGALYGDTQYF
TRBD1,hyperexpanded,TRBV20-1,TRBJ1-6,TGCAGTGCTAGAGATCAGCAGGGGGATAATTCACCCCTCCACTTT,CSARDQQGDNSPLHF
TRBD2,NA,TRBV7-2,TRBJ2-3,TGTGCCAGCAGCATAATAGCGGGGGGGCGCCGGGATGCGCGGTATTTT,CASSIIAGGRRDARYF
NA,NA,TRBV20-1,TRBJ1-1,TGCAGTGCCAAATCCGGGAACACTGAAGCTTTCTTT,CSAKSGNTEAFF
NA,NA,TRBV27,TRBJ1-1,TGTGCCAGCAGTCCCCTACAGCGGACTGAAGCTTTCTTT,CASSPLQRTEAFF
TRBD2,NA,TRBV20-1,TRBJ2-1,TGCAGTGCTAGAAAAGGAGCGGGAGGTTACTACAATGAGCAGTTCTTC,CSARKGAGGYYNEQFF
NA,NA,TRBV19,TRBJ2-2,TGTGCCAGTACTAAGGGGTGGTCCGGGGAGCTGTTTTTT,CASTKGWSGELFF
NA,NA,TRBV7-2,TRBJ1-5,TGTGCCAGCAGTTTTCGAGGGGGGGCAGGTCAGCCCCAGCATTTT,CASSFRGGAGQPQHF